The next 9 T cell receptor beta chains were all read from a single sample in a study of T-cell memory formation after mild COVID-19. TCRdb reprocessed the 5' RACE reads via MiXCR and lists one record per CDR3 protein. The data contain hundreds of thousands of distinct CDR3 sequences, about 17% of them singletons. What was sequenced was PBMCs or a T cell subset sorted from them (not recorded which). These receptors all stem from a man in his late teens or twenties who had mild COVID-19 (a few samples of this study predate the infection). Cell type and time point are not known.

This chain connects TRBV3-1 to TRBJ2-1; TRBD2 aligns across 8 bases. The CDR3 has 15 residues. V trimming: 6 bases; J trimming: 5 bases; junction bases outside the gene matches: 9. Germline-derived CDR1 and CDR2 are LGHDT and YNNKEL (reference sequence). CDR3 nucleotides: TGTGCCAGCAGGTCCAGCGGGGGTTCTAACAATGAGCAGTTCTTC. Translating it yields CASRSSGGSNNEQFF.

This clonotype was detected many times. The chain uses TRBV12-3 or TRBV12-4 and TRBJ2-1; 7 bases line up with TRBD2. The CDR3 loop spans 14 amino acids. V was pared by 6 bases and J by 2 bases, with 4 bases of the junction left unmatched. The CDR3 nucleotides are TGTGCCAGCAGGGAGCGGGGCCCCTACAATGAGCAGTTCTTC. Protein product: CASRERGPYNEQFF.

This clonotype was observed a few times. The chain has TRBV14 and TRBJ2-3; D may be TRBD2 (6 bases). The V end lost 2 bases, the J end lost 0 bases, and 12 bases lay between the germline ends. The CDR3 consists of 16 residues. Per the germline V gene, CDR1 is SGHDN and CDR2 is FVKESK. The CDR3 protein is CASSQTKGLSTDTQYF. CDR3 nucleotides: TGTGCCAGCAGCCAAACAAAGGGACTTAGCACAGATACGCAGTATTTT.

Here the CDR3 reads CASSEGDSNQPQHF. In DNA form, the CDR3 reads TGTGCCAGCAGTGAGGGGGATAGCAATCAGCCCCAGCATTTT. The chain uses TRBV2 and TRBJ1-5, with D tentatively TRBD1 (5 bases). This CDR3 contains 14 residues. The germline gives CDR1 SNHLY, CDR2 FYNNEI. Trimming shortened V by 3 bases and J by 0 bases, and 6 bases separated the two germline ends.

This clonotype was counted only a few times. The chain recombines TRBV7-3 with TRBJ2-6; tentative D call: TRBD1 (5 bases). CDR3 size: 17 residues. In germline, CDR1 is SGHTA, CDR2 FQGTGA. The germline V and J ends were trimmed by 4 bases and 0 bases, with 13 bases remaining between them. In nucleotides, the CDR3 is TGTGCCAGCAGCTCTTTCCCAGGGCGCTCTGGGGCCAACGTCCTGACTTTC. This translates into CASSSFPGRSGANVLTF.

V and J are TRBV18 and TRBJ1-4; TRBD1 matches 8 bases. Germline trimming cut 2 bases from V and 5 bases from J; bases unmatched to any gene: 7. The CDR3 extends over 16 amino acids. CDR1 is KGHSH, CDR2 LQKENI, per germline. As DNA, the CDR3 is TGTGCCAGCTCACCAGGGGACAGGACTCCGAATGAAAAACTGTTTTTT. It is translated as CASSPGDRTPNEKLFF.

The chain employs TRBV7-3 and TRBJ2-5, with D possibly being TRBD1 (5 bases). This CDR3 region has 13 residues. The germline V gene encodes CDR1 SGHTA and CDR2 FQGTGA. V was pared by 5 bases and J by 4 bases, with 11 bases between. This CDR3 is CASSQDIRETQYF. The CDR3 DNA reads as TGTGCCAGCAGCCAGGACATCAGAGAGACCCAGTACTTC.

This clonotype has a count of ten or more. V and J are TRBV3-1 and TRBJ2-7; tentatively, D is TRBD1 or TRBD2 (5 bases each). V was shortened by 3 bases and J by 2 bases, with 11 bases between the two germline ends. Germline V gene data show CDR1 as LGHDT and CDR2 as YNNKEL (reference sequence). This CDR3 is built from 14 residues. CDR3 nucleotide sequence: TGTGCCAGCAGCCAGAACCGGGGACCCTACGAGCAGTACTTC. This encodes CASSQNRGPYEQYF.

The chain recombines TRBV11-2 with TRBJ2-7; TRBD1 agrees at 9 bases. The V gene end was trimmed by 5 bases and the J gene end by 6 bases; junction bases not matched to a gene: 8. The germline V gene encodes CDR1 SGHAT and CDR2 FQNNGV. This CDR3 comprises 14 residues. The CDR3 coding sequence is TGTGCCAGCAGCGAATACAGGGGGCAAAGCGAGCAGTACTTC. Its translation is CASSEYRGQSEQYF.